This TCR beta chain is from a study of beta chain features in type 1 diabetes. What was sequenced were expressed TCRB transcripts, since all of the isolated RNA had been reverse transcribed. The table came from immunoSEQ multiplex PCR; TCRdb's copy has only in-frame clones and leaves some out. The table lists 200,000 to 250,000 clones, about 70% of them singletons, with approximately 0.05% in the top ten. The receptor was isolated from a young man in good health. The specimen was naive CD4+ T cells from blood.

The CDR3 loop is CASSRTPGLVYNEQFF. The CDR3 region has the DNA TGCGCCAGCAGCCGAACCCCGGGACTTGTTTACAATGAGCAGTTCTTC. V and J are TRBV4-3 and TRBJ2-1; TRBD2 is a possible D gene (6 bases). V lost 4 bases and J lost 4, with 17 bases in between. CDR1 is LGHNA, CDR2 YSLEER, per germline. The CDR3 consists of 16 residues.